Each of the 8 T cell receptor beta chains below was sequenced from the same sample in a study of T cells expressing NK-cell markers. TCRdb reprocessed the 5' RACE reads, keeping one entry per CDR3 protein, no DNA. The repertoire table contains 160,000 or so distinct CDR3 sequences. Sequencing input: blood T cells: a sorted CD56 or NKG2C T cell subset, CD4+ or CD8+ T cells, or bulk PBMC T cells (not recorded which). The source is a woman between 18 and 70 years old in good health.

CDR3 sequence: CASSLPRGAGKETQYF. The rearrangement uses TRBV7-9 and TRBJ2-5; TCRdb's D call of TRBD1 is untestable without DNA. This CDR3 comprises 16 residues. Germline V lookup: CDR1 SEHNR, CDR2 FQNEAQ (reference sequence).

The genes are TRBV7-2 and TRBJ2-1. The CDR3 is 15 amino acids. Germline loops: CDR1 SGHTA, CDR2 FQGNSA. CDR3 sequence: CASSPQGTTYNEQFF. Variable domain in full (rest from reference TRBV7-2 and TRBJ2-1): GAGVSQSPSNKVTEKGKDVELRCDPISGHTALYWYRQSLGQGLEFLIYFQGNSAPDKSGLPSDRFSAERTGGSVSTLTIQRTQQEDSAVYLCASSPQGTTYNEQFFGPGTRLTVL.

The chain employs TRBV6-1 and TRBJ2-3; the D call from TCRdb, TRBD1, cannot be confirmed without DNA. The CDR3 length is 14 residues. Germline CDR1 and CDR2: MNHNS and SASEGT. CDR3 loop: CASSTRGGADTQYF.

J is TRBJ1-5 and V is TRBV12-3 or TRBV12-4. The CDR3 has 14 amino acids. CDR3 loop: CASSYRGSNQPQHF.

The rearrangement uses TRBV29-1 and TRBJ2-7; absent DNA, TCRdb's TRBD1 call cannot be checked. The germline CDR1 and CDR2 sequences are SQVTM and ANQGSEA. The CDR3 has 13 amino acids. The CDR3 reads CSVGQGWSYEQYF.

The V gene is TRBV3-1, the J gene TRBJ2-1; TCRdb names TRBD1, which stays unverified in the absence of DNA. CDR3 size: 17 residues. The germline CDR1 and CDR2 sequences are LGHDT and YNNKEL (reference sequence). CDR3 in amino acids: CASSQAGRGGSYNEQFF.

The rearrangement joins TRBV6-1 to TRBJ1-6; the D call of TRBD1 rests on TCRdb alone, since no DNA is present to check it. The germline gives CDR1 MNHNS, CDR2 SASEGT. CDR3 size: 15 residues. The CDR3 loop reads CASRLTGGYNSPLHF.

V usage is TRBV12-3 or TRBV12-4 and J usage is TRBJ1-1; TCRdb picks TRBD1, but there is no DNA to check that call. CDR3 size: 13 residues. The CDR3: CASSFGQGTEAFF.